The 23 T cell receptor beta chains presented below share a single source sample, sequenced in a study of blood T cell repertoires in COVID-19. The data were produced by immunoSEQ multiplex PCR, yet TCRdb's version contains in-frame clones alone and is incomplete. Among roughly 64,000 clones listed, 65% to 90% were seen once. The sample was peripheral blood. These TCRs come from a man aged 50-59 years with active COVID-19.

The rearrangement joins TRBV18 to TRBJ2-5, with 9 nucleotides matching TRBD2. Germline loops: CDR1 KGHSH, CDR2 LQKENI. V dropped 3 bases and J dropped 1; count of bases not matched to a gene: 9. The CDR3 covers 17 residues. The CDR3: CASSPRIAGVPQETQYF. The CDR3 DNA reads as TGTGCCAGCTCACCCCGAATAGCGGGAGTGCCCCAAGAGACCCAGTACTTC.

The CDR3 loop is CASSRSLLAVDYEQYF. DNA of the CDR3: TGCGCCAGCAGCCGAAGTCTGCTAGCGGTAGACTACGAGCAGTACTTC. The genes are TRBV4-1 and TRBJ2-7, with TRBD2 matching over 7 bases. In germline, CDR1 is MGHRA, CDR2 YSYEKL. V lost 4 bases and J lost 3; bases outside the gene matches: 12. This CDR3 has 16 amino acids.

The J gene is TRBJ2-7, the V gene TRBV5-1; TRBD2 matches at 7 bases. With 1 base clipped from V and 1 base from J, the junction kept 5 bases outside the gene matches. Germline V lookup: CDR1 SGHRS, CDR2 YFSETQ. The length of the CDR3 is 15 residues. CDR3 protein: CASSLSGIESYEQYF. The CDR3 nucleotides read TGCGCCAGCAGCTTGAGCGGGATAGAATCCTACGAGCAGTACTTC.

The chain uses TRBV19 and TRBJ1-4; D is ambiguous. The V end lost 7 bases, the J end lost 3 bases, and 9 bases lay between the germline ends. Germline V gene lookup returns CDR1 LNHDA and CDR2 SQIVND (reference sequence). There are 13 residues in the CDR3. CDR3 amino acids: CASKSGSNEKLFF. The DNA of the CDR3 is TGTGCCAGTAAATCAGGATCTAATGAAAAACTGTTTTTT.

There are a few counts of this clone. In nucleotides, the CDR3 is TGTGCCAGCAGTTATTCCCTAGGAACCCAGTACTTC. This sequence encodes CASSYSLGTQYF. The chain links TRBV5-4 to TRBJ2-5; D uncertain. Trimming left V 5 bases short and J 8 bases short, with 13 bases between. The CDR3 runs to 12 residues. Germline lookup yields CDR1 SGHNT and CDR2 YYREEE (reference sequence).

The V gene is TRBV27, the J gene TRBJ1-2; D is perhaps TRBD1 (6 bases). CDR3 length: 17 amino acids. CDR1 is MNHEY and CDR2 is SMNVEV in the germline V gene (reference sequence). V was clipped by 5 bases and J by 4 bases, with 23 bases between them. The CDR3: CASSAGSGAALGYGYTF. The CDR3 region has the DNA TGTGCCAGCAGTGCAGGGTCAGGGGCAGCCCTCGGCTATGGCTACACCTTC.

Only one count was recorded for this clone. V and J are TRBV19 and TRBJ1-2, with 8 bases identical to TRBD1. Trimming cost V 3 bases and J 7 bases; bases outside gene matches: 7. CDR1 and CDR2 from the germline V gene are LNHDA and SQIVND (reference sequence). This CDR3 has 14 amino acids. This CDR3 is CASSIPGTGVGYTF. The CDR3 DNA sequence: TGTGCCAGTAGTATTCCCGGGACAGGAGTTGGCTACACCTTC.

This clone was found once. The chain is built from TRBV7-9 and TRBJ2-7; TRBD2 matches at 9 bases. Germline CDR1 and CDR2: SEHNR and FQNEAQ (reference sequence). Trimming cost V 3 bases and J 1 base; bases outside gene matches: 1. There are 14 residues in the CDR3. The CDR3 region has the DNA TGTGCCAGCAGCTTGACTAGCGGTTCCTACGAGCAGTACTTC. Encoded protein: CASSLTSGSYEQYF.

The chain employs TRBV3-1 (or the pseudogene TRBV3-2) and TRBJ1-4, with a possible D match to TRBD1 (5 bases). This CDR3 contains 16 residues. Germline assignment: CDR1 LGHDT and CDR2 YNNKEL (reference sequence). V lost 0 bases, J lost 3 bases, and 11 bases lay in between. This CDR3 is CASSQDGGVPNEKLFF. The CDR3 DNA sequence: TGTGCCAGCAGCCAAGATGGGGGGGTCCCTAATGAAAAACTGTTTTTT.

In DNA, the CDR3 is TGTGCCAGCACCAGGTACTACGAGCAGTACTTC. It is translated as CASTRYYEQYF. The chain carries TRBV28 and TRBJ2-7; D remains unclear. Trimming removed 7 bases from V and 3 bases from J, with 7 bases in between. The CDR3 consists of 11 residues. The germline V gene has CDR1 MDHEN and CDR2 SYDVKM.

This chain joins TRBV24-1 and TRBJ1-2, with unresolved D. CDR1 KGHDR and CDR2 SFDVKD come from the germline V gene. This CDR3 is 13 amino acids long. The V and J ends lost 9 bases and 8 bases respectively, with 18 bases between them. The CDR3 spells CATPRVTPEGYTF. The CDR3 nucleotides read TGTGCCACCCCCCGAGTTACCCCGGAGGGCTACACCTTC.

The gene calls are TRBV18 and TRBJ1-2; TRBD1 matches 11 bases. CDR1 and CDR2 from the germline V gene are KGHSH and LQKENI. The CDR3 is made up of 16 amino acids. V shed 0 bases, J shed 7 bases, and the junction held 7 bases outside the gene matches. Written as DNA, the CDR3 is TGTGCCAGCTCACCACCGCAGGGACAGGGGGAGAGTGGCTACACCTTC. The encoded protein is CASSPPQGQGESGYTF.

The J gene is TRBJ2-3, the V gene TRBV10-3; 8 bases map to TRBD1. The CDR3 sequence is 14 residues long. The germline V gene encodes CDR1 ENHRY and CDR2 SYGVKD. J gave up 8 bases and V 5 bases, and 9 bases lay outside the gene matches. The CDR3 coding sequence is TGTGCCATCAGTCTTGACAGGGGTCTTGTTACGCAGTATTTT. Residues: CAISLDRGLVTQYF.

The genes are TRBV21-1 and TRBJ1-5; TRBD1, the D gene given by the table, was not confirmed from the DNA. TRBV21-1 is tagged as a pseudogene. CDR3 length: 14 amino acids. The CDR3 DNA reads as TGTGCCAGCAGCAAAGCAGGGGGTAGGCAGCCCCAGCATTTT. This gives the protein CASSKAGGRQPQHF.

This clone was counted between two and nine times. The chain joins TRBV7-2 to TRBJ1-5, with 9 nucleotides matching TRBD1. With 5 bases clipped from V and 7 bases from J, the junction kept 3 bases outside the gene matches. Germline CDR1 is SGHTA and CDR2 is FQGNSA. CDR3 length: 13 residues. The CDR3: CASSVDRGQPQHF. CDR3 DNA sequence: TGTGCCAGCAGCGTGGACAGGGGACAGCCCCAGCATTTT.

The chain combines TRBV6-5 with TRBJ2-7; 15 bases map to TRBD2. CDR1 and CDR2 (germline): MNHEY, SVGAGI. The CDR3 is 16 amino acids. V shed 2 bases and J 4 bases; nucleotides not matched to a gene: 3. CDR3 sequence reads: CASSYPGTSGGYEQYF. DNA of the CDR3: TGTGCCAGCAGTTACCCTGGGACTAGCGGGGGGTACGAGCAGTACTTC.

The table lists this clone with a few counts. This rearrangement joins TRBV7-9 to TRBJ2-3; TRBD2 aligns across 11 bases. Per the germline V gene, CDR1 is SEHNR and CDR2 is FQNEAQ (reference sequence). This CDR3 region has 17 residues. With V trimmed by 4 bases and J by 5 bases, 11 bases remained unmatched. The CDR3 sequence is CASSSPSSGGGRDTQYF. CDR3 sequence (DNA): TGTGCCAGCAGCTCCCCCAGTAGCGGGGGGGGTAGAGATACGCAGTATTTT.

The V and J genes are TRBV6-5 and TRBJ2-5; a weak D match, TRBD2 (5 bases). Trimming removed 6 bases from V and 5 bases from J, with 10 bases in between. The CDR3 is 12 amino acids. The germline V gene has CDR1 MNHEY and CDR2 SVGAGI. Here the CDR3 reads CASRRVEETQYF. CDR3 nucleotide sequence: TGTGCCAGCAGGCGGGTGGAGGAGACCCAGTACTTC.

This clone was detected only once. The chain uses TRBV6-5 and TRBJ2-3, with a tentative D call TRBD1 (5 bases). In germline, CDR1 is MNHEY, CDR2 SVGAGI. Trimming pared 2 bases from V and 7 bases from J, leaving 16 bases between. The CDR3 runs 15 residues. CDR3 sequence: CASSYAHRPGNTQYF. For the CDR3, the DNA is TGTGCCAGCAGTTACGCCCACAGGCCCGGTAATACGCAGTATTTT.

This CDR3 reads CASSLGGGYTF. In DNA, the CDR3 is TGTGCCAGCAGCCTCGGGGGTGGCTACACCTTC. This chain links TRBV11-2 with TRBJ1-2; possible D gene TRBD1, 5 bases. Germline V gene data show CDR1 as SGHAT and CDR2 as FQNNGV. This CDR3 spans 11 amino acids. The V end was cut by 5 bases, the J end by 7 bases, with 8 bases between.

This clone was seen only once. The chain carries TRBV11-2 and TRBJ2-7; TRBD1 aligns across 10 bases. The germline V gene has CDR1 SGHAT and CDR2 FQNNGV. The V and J ends lost 0 bases and 5 bases, in that order; junction bases with no gene match: 10. The CDR3 spans 17 residues. CDR3 amino acids: CASSLEGVGQGTHEQYF. CDR3 in DNA: TGTGCCAGCAGCTTAGAGGGTGTGGGACAGGGGACCCACGAGCAGTACTTC.

This chain connects TRBV28 to TRBJ2-1; weak D call: TRBD2 (5 bases). Germline CDR1 reads MDHEN; CDR2 reads SYDVKM. Trimming removed 8 bases from V and 3 bases from J, with 17 bases in between. This CDR3 is built from 15 residues. CDR3 in DNA: TGTGCCAGCGGGCCTGAGCGGTTAGACTACAATGAGCAGTTCTTC. It codes for CASGPERLDYNEQFF.

The chain joins TRBV6-5 to TRBJ2-7, with 11 bases matching TRBD1. The CDR3 has 16 amino acids. With 4 bases clipped from V and 9 bases from J, the junction kept 14 bases outside the gene matches. Germline V lookup: CDR1 MNHEY, CDR2 SVGAGI. This CDR3 is CASSSHFRGTGGLQYF. The CDR3 bases are TGTGCCAGCAGTTCCCACTTTAGGGGGACAGGGGGATTGCAGTACTTC.